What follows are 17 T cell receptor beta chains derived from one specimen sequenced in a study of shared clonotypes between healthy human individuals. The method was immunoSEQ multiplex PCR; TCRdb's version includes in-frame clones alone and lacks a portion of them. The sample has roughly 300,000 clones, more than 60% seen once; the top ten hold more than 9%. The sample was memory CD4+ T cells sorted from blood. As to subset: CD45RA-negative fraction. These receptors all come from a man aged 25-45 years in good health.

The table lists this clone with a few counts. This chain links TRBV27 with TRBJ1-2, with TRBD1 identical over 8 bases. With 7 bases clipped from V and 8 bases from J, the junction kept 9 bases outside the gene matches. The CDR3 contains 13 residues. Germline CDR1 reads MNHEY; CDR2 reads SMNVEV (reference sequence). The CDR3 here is CASKTSGGVGYTF. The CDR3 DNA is TGTGCCAGCAAAACTTCAGGGGGCGTAGGCTACACCTTC.

The CDR3 sequence is CASSDASFPSGANVLTF. CDR3 nucleotides: TGTGCCAGCAGTGATGCTTCCTTTCCCTCTGGGGCCAACGTCCTGACTTTC. The chain uses TRBV6-1 and TRBJ2-6, with D uncertain. CDR3 size: 17 residues. Trimming stripped 3 bases from V and 0 bases from J, with 12 bases between. The V gene's germline CDR1 is MNHNS and CDR2 SASEGT.

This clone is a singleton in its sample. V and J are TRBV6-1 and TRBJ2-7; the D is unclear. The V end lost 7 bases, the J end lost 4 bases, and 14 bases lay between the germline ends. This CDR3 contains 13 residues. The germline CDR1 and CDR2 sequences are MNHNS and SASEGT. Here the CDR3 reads CASKERPLYEQYF. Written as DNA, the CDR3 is TGTGCCAGCAAGGAACGCCCGCTATACGAGCAGTACTTC.

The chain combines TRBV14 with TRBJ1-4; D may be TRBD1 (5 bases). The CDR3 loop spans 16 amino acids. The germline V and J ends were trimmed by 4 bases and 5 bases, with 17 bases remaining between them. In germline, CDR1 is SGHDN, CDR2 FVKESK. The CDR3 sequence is CASSPRPGWGNEKLFF. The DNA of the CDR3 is TGTGCCAGCAGCCCACGGCCGGGGTGGGGCAATGAAAAACTGTTTTTT.

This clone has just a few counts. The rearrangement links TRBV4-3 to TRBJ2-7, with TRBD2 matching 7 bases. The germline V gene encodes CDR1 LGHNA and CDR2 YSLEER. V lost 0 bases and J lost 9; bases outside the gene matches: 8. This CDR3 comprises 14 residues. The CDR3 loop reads CASSQDPTSRAQYF. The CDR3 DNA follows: TGCGCCAGCAGCCAAGACCCGACTAGCCGGGCGCAGTACTTC.

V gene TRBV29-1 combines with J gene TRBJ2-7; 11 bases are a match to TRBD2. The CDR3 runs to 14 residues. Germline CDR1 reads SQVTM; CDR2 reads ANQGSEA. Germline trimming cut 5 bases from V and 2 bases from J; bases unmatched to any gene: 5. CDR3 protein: CSVLAGGPPYEQYF. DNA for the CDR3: TGCAGCGTTCTAGCGGGAGGTCCCCCCTACGAGCAGTACTTC.

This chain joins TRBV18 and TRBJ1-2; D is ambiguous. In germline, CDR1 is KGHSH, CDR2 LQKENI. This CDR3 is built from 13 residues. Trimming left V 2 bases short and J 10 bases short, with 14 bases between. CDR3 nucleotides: TGTGCCAGCTCACCAGTCATAGAAGCTAACTACACCTTC. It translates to CASSPVIEANYTF.

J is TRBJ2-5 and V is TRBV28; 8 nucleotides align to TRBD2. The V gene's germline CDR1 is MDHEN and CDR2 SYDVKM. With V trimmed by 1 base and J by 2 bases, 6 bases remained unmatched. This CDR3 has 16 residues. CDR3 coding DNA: TGTGCCAGCAGTTTATTCAGACTAGCGAAACAAGAGACCCAGTACTTC. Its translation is CASSLFRLAKQETQYF.

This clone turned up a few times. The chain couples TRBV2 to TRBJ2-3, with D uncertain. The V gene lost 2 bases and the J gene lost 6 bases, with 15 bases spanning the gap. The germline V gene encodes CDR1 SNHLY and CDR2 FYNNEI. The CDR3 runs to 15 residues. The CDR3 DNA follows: TGTGCCAGCAGTGAATCTTCCGCCGTTCAGGATACGCAGTATTTT. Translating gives CASSESSAVQDTQYF.

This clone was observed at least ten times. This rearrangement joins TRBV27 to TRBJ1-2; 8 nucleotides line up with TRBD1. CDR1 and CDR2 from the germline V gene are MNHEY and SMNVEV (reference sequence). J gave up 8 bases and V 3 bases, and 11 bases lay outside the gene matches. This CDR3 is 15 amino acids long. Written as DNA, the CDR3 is TGTGCCAGCAGTTTGGTTGCAGGGGGCCAAATCGGCTACACCTTC. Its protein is CASSLVAGGQIGYTF.

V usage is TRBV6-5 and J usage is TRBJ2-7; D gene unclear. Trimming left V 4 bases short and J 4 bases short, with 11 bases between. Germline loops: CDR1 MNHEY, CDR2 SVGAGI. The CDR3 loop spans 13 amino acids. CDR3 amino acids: CASSLQPGYEQYF. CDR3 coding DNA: TGTGCCAGCAGTTTACAACCCGGATACGAGCAGTACTTC.

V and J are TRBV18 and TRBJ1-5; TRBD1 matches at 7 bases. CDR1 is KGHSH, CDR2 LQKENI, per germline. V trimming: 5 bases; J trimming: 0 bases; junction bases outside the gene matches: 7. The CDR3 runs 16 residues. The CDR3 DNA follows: TGTGCCAGCTCATTAGGACAGGTCTTTAGCAATCAGCCCCAGCATTTT. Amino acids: CASSLGQVFSNQPQHF.

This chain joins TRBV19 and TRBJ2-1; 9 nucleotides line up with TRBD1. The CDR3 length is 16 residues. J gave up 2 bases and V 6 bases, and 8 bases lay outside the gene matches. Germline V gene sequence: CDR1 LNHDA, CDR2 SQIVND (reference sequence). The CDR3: CASRQNRGRPYNEQFF. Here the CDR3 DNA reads TGTGCCAGTAGGCAGAACAGGGGGCGGCCCTACAATGAGCAGTTCTTC.

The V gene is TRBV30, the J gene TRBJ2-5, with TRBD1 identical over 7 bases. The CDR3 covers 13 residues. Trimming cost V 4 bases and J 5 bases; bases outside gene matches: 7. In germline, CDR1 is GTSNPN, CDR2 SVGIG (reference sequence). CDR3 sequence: CAWTRGPGETQYF. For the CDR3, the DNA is TGTGCCTGGACGAGGGGGCCGGGGGAGACCCAGTACTTC.

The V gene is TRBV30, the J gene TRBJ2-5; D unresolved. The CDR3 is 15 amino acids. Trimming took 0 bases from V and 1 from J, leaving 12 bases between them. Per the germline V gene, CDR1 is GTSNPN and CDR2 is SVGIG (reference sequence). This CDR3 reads CAWSVDLRIQETQYF. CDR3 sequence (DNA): TGTGCCTGGAGTGTAGACCTCCGTATCCAAGAGACCCAGTACTTC.

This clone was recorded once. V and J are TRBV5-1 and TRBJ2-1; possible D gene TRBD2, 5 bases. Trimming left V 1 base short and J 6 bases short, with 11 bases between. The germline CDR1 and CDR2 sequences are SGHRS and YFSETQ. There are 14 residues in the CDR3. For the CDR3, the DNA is TGCGCCAGCAGCTTGAGCCCAGGAGGCAATGAGCAGTTCTTC. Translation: CASSLSPGGNEQFF.

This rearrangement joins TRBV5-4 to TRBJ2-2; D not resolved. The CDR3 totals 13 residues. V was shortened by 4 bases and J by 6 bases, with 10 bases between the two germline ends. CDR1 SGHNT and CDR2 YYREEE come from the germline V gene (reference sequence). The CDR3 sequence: CASSTTPPGELFF. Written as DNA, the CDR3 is TGTGCCAGCAGCACCACACCCCCCGGGGAGCTGTTTTTT.